The next 9 T cell receptor beta chains were all read from a single sample in a study of CD8+CD57+ T cells in acquired aplastic anemia. According to the study, genomic DNA was the template for TCR beta VDJ and CDR3 profiling. Each CDR3 protein gets one entry after TCRdb re-called the reads with MiXCR. This table has some 70,000 distinct CDR3 sequences, almost 55% appearing once. Sequenced: sorted CD4+, CD8+, or CD8+CD57+ T cells (not recorded which) from PBMCs. The receptors here all came from a human donor in good health, serving as a control.

Many counts were recorded for this clonotype. V and J are TRBV7-9 and TRBJ2-4, with D possibly being TRBD1 (5 bases). The V and J ends lost 5 bases and 3 bases respectively, with 17 bases between them. This CDR3 region has 16 residues. Germline CDR1 reads SEHNR; CDR2 reads FQNEAQ (reference sequence). The CDR3, as DNA: TGTGCCAGCAGCCTGAGGACACCGAGAGTCAAAAACATTCAGTACTTC. It yields the protein CASSLRTPRVKNIQYF.

This clonotype was counted many times. The genes are TRBV9 and TRBJ2-2; the D gene is possibly TRBD1 (6 bases). CDR3 size: 16 residues. The V end lost 0 bases, the J end lost 1 base, and 10 bases lay between the germline ends. Germline V lookup: CDR1 SGDLS, CDR2 YYNGEE. The DNA for the CDR3 is TGTGCCAGCAGCGTAGGGACAGACCAGAACACCGGGGAGCTGTTTTTT. This translates into CASSVGTDQNTGELFF.

This clonotype came up a few times. V is TRBV15 and J is TRBJ2-7, with 12 positions matching TRBD2. The CDR3 has 16 amino acids. With 11 bases clipped from V and 6 bases from J, the junction kept 17 bases outside the gene matches. Germline assignment: CDR1 LNHNV and CDR2 YYDKDF (reference sequence). The DNA for the CDR3 is TGTGCCCCCACCGGTTCTAGCGGGAGGGGGAATGGCGAGCAGTACTTC. This encodes CAPTGSSGRGNGEQYF.

V gene TRBV9 combines with J gene TRBJ1-2, with D maybe TRBD1 (5 bases). Germline V gene lookup returns CDR1 SGDLS and CDR2 YYNGEE. CDR3 size: 12 residues. The V gene lost 5 bases and the J gene lost 4 bases, with 9 bases spanning the gap. In DNA, the CDR3 is TGTGCCAGCAGAGACCAGGGCTATGGCTACACCTTC. Translating it yields CASRDQGYGYTF.

This chain uses TRBV7-9 with TRBJ1-2; weak D call: TRBD1 (6 bases). The CDR3 spans 13 residues. Trimming took 5 bases from V and 2 from J, leaving 9 bases between them. CDR1 is SEHNR and CDR2 is FQNEAQ in the germline V gene (reference sequence). For the CDR3, the DNA is TGTGCCAGCAGCCCAACAGGGAACTATGGCTACACCTTC. This encodes CASSPTGNYGYTF.

This clonotype was found many times. The V and J genes are TRBV14 and TRBJ1-4; 10 bases agree with TRBD1. Per germline, CDR1 SGHDN and CDR2 FVKESK. The CDR3 runs 17 residues. V shed 0 bases, J shed 6 bases, and the junction held 7 bases outside the gene matches. DNA for the CDR3: TGTGCCAGCAGCCAAGATGCGGTAGGGACAGGGGATGAAAAACTGTTTTTT. Translated: CASSQDAVGTGDEKLFF.

J is TRBJ2-7 and V is TRBV2; 10 nucleotides line up with TRBD1. The germline V gene has CDR1 SNHLY and CDR2 FYNNEI. This CDR3 is 15 amino acids long. Unmatched junction bases numbered 10, after V lost 6 bases and J lost 5 bases. CDR3 sequence: CASSPRDRGEHEQYF. The CDR3 nucleotides read TGTGCCAGCAGCCCCCGGGACAGGGGTGAACACGAGCAGTACTTC.

Remarks on this clonotype: An end of the junction differs from the germline gene, which may be a read error. This sequence joins TRBV10-3 and TRBJ2-7; a possible D gene is TRBD2 (5 bases). The CDR3 spans 11 residues. Looked up from germline, CDR1 is ENHRY and CDR2 is SYGVKD. The CDR3 is CASSDGVEQYF. Written as DNA, the CDR3 is TGTGCCAGCAGTGACGGGGTAGAGCAGTACTTC.

This clonotype was picked up one time. The gene calls are TRBV15 and TRBJ2-7; TRBD2 agrees at 9 bases. After removal of 0 bases from V and 3 bases from J, the junction contained 3 bases not matched to a gene. Germline CDR1 and CDR2: LNHNV and YYDKDF (reference sequence). The CDR3 extends over 15 amino acids. The CDR3 here is CATSRDSSGDYEQYF. CDR3 nucleotides: TGTGCCACCAGCAGAGATTCTAGCGGGGACTACGAGCAGTACTTC.